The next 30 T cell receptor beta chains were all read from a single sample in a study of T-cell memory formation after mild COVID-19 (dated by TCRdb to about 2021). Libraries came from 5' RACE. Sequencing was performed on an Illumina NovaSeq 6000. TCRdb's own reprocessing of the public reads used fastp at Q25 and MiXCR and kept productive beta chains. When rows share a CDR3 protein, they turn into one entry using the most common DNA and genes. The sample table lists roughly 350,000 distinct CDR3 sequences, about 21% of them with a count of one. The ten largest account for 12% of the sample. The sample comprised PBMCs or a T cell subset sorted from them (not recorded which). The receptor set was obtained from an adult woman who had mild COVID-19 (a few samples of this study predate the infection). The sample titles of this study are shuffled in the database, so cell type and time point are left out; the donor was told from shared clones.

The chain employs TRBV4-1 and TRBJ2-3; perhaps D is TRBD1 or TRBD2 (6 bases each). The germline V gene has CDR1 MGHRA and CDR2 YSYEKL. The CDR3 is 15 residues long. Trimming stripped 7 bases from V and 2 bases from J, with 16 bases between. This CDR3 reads CASTPRGGTTDTQYF. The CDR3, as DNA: TGCGCCAGCACCCCGAGAGGGGGGACCACAGATACGCAGTATTTT.

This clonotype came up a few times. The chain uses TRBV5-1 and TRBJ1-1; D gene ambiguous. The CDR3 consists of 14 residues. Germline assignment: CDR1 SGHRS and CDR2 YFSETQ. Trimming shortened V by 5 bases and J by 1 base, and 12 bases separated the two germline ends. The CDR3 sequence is CASSKGQANTEAFF. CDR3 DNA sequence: TGCGCCAGCAGTAAAGGGCAGGCGAACACTGAAGCTTTCTTT.

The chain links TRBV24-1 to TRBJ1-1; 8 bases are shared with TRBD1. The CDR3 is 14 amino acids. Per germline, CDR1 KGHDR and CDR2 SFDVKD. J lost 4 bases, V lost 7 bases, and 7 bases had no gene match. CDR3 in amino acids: CATRSGQGLTEAFF. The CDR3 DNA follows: TGTGCCACCAGATCCGGACAGGGTCTCACTGAAGCTTTCTTT.

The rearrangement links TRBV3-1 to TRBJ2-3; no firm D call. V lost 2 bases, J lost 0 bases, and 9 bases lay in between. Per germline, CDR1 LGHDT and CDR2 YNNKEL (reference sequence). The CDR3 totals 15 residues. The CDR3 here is CASSQSGVSTDTQYF. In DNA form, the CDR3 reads TGTGCCAGCAGCCAATCTGGGGTAAGCACAGATACGCAGTATTTT.

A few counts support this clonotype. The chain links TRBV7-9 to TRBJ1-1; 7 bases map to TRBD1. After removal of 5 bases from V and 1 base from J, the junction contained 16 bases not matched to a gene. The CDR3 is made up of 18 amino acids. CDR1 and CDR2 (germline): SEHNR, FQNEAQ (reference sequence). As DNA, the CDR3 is TGTGCCAGCAGCACCATAACTCTGACAGGGAAAAGGAACACTGAAGCTTTCTTT. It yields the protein CASSTITLTGKRNTEAFF. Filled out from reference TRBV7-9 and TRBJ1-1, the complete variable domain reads DTGVSQNPRHKITKRGQNVTFRCDPISEHNRLYWYRQTLGQGPEFLTYFQNEAQLEKSRLLSDRFSAERPKGSFSTLEIQRTEQGDSAMYLCASSTITLTGKRNTEAFFGQGTRLTVV.

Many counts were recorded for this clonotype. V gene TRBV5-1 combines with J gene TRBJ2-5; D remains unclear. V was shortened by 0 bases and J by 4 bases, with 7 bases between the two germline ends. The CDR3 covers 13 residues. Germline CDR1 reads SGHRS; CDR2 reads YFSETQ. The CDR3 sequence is CASSLGGGETQYF. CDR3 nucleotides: TGCGCCAGCAGCTTGGGTGGTGGAGAGACCCAGTACTTC.

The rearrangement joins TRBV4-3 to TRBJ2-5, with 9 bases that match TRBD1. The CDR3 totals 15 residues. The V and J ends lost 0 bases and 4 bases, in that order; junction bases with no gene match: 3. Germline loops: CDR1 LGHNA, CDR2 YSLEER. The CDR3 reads CASSQDPQGAETQYF. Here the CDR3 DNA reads TGCGCCAGCAGCCAAGATCCACAGGGGGCAGAGACCCAGTACTTC.

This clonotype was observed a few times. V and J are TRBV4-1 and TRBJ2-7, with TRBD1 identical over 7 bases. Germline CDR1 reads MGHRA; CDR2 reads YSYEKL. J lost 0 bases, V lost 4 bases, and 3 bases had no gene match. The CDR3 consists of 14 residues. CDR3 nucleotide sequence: TGCGCCAGCAGCCCCGGACAGGCCTCCTACGAGCAGTACTTC. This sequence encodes CASSPGQASYEQYF.

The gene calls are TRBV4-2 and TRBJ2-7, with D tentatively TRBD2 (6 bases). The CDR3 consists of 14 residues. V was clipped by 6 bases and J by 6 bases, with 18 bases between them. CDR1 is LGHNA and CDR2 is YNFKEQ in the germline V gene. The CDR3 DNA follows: TGTGCCAGCAGTCTCGGGACTGCTACGCTCGAGCAGTACTTC. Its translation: CASSLGTATLEQYF.

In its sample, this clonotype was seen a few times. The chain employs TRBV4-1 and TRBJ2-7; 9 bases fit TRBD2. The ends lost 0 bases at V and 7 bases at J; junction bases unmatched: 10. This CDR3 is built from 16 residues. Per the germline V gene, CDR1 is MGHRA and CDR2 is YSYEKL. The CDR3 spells CASSQDAVAGAGEQYF. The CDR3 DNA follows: TGCGCCAGCAGCCAAGATGCGGTAGCGGGAGCGGGGGAGCAGTACTTC.

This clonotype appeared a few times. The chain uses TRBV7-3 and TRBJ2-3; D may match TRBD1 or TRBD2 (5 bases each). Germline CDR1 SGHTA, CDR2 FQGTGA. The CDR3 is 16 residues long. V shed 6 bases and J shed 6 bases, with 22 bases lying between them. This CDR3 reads CASSLVRPGPGDTQYF. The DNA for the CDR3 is TGTGCCAGCAGTCTCGTCCGTCCGGGGCCAGGGGATACGCAGTATTTT. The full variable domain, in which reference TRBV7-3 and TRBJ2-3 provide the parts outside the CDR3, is GAGVSQTPSNKVTEKGKYVELRCDPISGHTALYWYRQSLGQGPEFLIYFQGTGAADDSGLPNDRFFAVRPEGSVSTLKIQRTERGDSAVYLCASSLVRPGPGDTQYFGPGTRLTVL.

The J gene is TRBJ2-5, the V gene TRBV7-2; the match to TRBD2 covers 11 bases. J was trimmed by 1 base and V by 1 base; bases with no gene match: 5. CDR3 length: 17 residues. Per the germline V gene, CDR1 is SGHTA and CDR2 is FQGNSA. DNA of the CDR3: TGTGCCAGCAGCTTAGTCGGAACTAGCGGGGGCCAAGAGACCCAGTACTTC. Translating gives CASSLVGTSGGQETQYF.

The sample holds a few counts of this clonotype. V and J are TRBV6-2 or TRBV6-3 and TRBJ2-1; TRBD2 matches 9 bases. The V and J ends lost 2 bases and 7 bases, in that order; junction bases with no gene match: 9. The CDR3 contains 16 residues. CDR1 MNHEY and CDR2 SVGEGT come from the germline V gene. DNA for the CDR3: TGTGCCAGCAGTTACGGTGGTAGCGGGAGCAGGAATGAGCAGTTCTTC. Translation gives CASSYGGSGSRNEQFF.

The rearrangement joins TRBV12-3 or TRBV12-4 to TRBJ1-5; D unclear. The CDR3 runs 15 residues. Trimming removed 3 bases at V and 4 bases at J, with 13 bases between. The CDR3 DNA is TGTGCCAGCAGTTTGGTCGGACTAGGGAATCAGCCCCAGCATTTT. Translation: CASSLVGLGNQPQHF.

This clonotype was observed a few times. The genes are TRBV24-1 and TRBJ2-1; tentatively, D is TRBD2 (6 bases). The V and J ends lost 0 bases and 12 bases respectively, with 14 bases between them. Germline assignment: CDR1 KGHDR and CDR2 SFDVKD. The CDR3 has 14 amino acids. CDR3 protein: CATSDLHNGGGQFF. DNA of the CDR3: TGTGCCACCAGTGATTTGCACAATGGGGGAGGGCAGTTCTTC.

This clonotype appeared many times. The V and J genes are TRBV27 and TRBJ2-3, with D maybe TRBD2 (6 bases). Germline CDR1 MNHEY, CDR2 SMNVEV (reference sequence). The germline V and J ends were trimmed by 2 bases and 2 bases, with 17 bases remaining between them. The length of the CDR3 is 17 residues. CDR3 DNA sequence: TGTGCCAGCAGTTTACGCTGGGATAGCGGAAACACAGATACGCAGTATTTT. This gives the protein CASSLRWDSGNTDTQYF.

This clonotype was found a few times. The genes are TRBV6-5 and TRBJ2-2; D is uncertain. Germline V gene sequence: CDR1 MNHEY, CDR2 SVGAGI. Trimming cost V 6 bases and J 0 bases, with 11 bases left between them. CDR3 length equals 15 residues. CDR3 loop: CASRAGLANTGELFF. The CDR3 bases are TGTGCCAGCAGGGCAGGATTAGCGAACACCGGGGAGCTGTTTTTT.

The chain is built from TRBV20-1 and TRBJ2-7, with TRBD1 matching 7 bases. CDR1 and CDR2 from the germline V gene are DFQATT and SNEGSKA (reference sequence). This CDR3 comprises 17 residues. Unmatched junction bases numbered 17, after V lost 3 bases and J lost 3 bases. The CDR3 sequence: CSASPLLPGQPYYEQYF. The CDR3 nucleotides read TGCAGTGCTAGCCCGCTTTTACCGGGACAGCCCTACTACGAGCAGTACTTC.

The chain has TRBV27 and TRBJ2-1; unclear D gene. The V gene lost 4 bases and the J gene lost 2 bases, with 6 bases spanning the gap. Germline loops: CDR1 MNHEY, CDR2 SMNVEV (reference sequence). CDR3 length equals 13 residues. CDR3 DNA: TGTGCCAGCAGTTACTATCCCTACAATGAGCAGTTCTTC. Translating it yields CASSYYPYNEQFF.

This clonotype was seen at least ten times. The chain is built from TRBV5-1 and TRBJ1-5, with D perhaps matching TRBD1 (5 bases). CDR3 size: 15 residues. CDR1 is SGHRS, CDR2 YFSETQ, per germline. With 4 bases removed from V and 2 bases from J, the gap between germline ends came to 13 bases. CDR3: CASSVAGARNQPQHF. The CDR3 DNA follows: TGCGCCAGCAGCGTAGCCGGGGCCCGCAATCAGCCCCAGCATTTT.

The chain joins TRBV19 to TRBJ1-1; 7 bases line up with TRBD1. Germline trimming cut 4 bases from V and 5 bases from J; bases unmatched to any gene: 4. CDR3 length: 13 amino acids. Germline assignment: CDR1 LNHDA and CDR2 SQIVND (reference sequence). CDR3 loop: CASSTQQGTEAFF. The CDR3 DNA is TGTGCCAGTAGTACCCAACAGGGGACTGAAGCTTTCTTT.

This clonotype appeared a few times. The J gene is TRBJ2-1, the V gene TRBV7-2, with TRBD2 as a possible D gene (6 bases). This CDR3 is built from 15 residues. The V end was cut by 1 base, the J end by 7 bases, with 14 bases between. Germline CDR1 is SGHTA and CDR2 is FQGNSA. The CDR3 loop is CASSLEGLTRNEQFF. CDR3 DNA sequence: TGTGCCAGCAGCTTAGAGGGACTCACGCGGAATGAGCAGTTCTTC.

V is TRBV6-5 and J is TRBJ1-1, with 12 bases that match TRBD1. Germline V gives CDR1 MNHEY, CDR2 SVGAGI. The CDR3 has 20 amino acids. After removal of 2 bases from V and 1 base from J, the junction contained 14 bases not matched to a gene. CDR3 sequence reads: CASSYRDRGLLHPSNTEAFF. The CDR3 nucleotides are TGTGCCAGCAGTTACCGGGACAGGGGGCTGTTACATCCCTCGAACACTGAAGCTTTCTTT.

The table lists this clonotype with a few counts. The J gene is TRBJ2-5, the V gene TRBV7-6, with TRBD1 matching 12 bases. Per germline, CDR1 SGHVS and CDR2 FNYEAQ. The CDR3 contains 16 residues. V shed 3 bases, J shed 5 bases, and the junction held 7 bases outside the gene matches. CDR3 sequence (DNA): TGTGCCAGCAGCTTCAGGGGACAGGGGGCCGGGGAGACCCAGTACTTC. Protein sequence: CASSFRGQGAGETQYF.

The CDR3 sequence: CASSQEFGRGHSTDTQYF. The CDR3 DNA reads TGCGCCAGCAGCCAAGAGTTCGGCAGGGGACATAGCACAGATACGCAGTATTTT. The chain joins TRBV4-3 to TRBJ2-3; D is possibly TRBD1 (6 bases). V was clipped by 0 bases and J by 0 bases, with 16 bases between them. The CDR3 totals 18 residues. Per germline, CDR1 LGHNA and CDR2 YSLEER.

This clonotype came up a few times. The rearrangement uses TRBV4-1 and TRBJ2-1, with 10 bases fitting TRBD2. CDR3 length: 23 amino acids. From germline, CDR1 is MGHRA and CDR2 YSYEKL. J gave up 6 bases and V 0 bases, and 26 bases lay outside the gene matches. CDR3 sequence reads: CASSQDRQGRVTSGQIPGNEQFF. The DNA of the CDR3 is TGCGCCAGCAGCCAAGATCGTCAGGGGCGCGTGACTAGCGGGCAGATTCCAGGCAATGAGCAGTTCTTC.

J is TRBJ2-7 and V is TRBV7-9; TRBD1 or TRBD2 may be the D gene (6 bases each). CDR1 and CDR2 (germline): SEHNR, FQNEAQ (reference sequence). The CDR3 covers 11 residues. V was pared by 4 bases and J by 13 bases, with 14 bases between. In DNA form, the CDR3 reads TGTGCCAGCAGCTCACAGTGGGGGGCCTACTTC. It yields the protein CASSSQWGAYF.

The CDR3 region is CASSLGQVYGYTF. The CDR3 DNA is TGCGCCAGCAGCTTGGGACAGGTCTATGGCTACACCTTC. V and J are TRBV5-1 and TRBJ1-2, with D perhaps matching TRBD1 (6 bases). The CDR3 is 13 residues long. Germline V gene sequence: CDR1 SGHRS, CDR2 YFSETQ. V dropped 0 bases and J dropped 4 bases, with 7 bases sitting between them. The entire variable domain, with the rest obtained from reference TRBV5-1 and TRBJ1-2, is as follows: KAGVTQTPRYLIKTRGQQVTLSCSPISGHRSVSWYQQTPGQGLQFLFEYFSETQRNKGNFPGRFSGRQFSNSRSEMNVSTLELGDSALYLCASSLGQVYGYTFGSGTRLTVV.

DNA of the CDR3: TGCAGTGCTAGCCCGACTAGCGGGGGGCCCACAGATACGCAGTATTTT. Amino acids: CSASPTSGGPTDTQYF. The chain couples TRBV20-1 to TRBJ2-3; 13 positions agree with TRBD2. There are 16 residues in the CDR3. In germline, CDR1 is DFQATT, CDR2 SNEGSKA (reference sequence). After removal of 3 bases from V and 2 bases from J, the junction contained 5 bases not matched to a gene.

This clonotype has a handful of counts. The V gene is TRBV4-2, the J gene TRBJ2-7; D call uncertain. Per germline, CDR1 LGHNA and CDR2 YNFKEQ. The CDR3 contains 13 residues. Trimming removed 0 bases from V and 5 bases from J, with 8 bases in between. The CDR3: CASSQDRANEQYF. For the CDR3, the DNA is TGTGCCAGCAGCCAAGATCGGGCTAACGAGCAGTACTTC.